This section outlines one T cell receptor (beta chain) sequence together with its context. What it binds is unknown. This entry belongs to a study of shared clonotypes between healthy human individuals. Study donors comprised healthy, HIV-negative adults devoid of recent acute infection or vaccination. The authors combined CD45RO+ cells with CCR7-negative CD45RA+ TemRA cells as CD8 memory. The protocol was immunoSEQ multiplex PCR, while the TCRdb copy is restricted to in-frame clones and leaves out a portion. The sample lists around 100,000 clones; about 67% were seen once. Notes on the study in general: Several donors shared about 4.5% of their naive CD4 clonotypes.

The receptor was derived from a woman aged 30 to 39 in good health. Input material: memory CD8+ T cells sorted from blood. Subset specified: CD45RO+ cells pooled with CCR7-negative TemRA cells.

The CDR3 region is CASSHATGPENSGYTF. Here the CDR3 DNA reads TGTGCCAGCAGCCACGCTACAGGTCCCGAAAACAGCGGCTACACCTTC. The rearrangement joins TRBV7-9 to TRBJ1-2; the D gene is possibly TRBD1 (5 bases). From germline, CDR1 is SEHNR and CDR2 FQNEAQ (reference sequence). The ends were cut back, 5 bases at V and 8 bases at J, with 24 bases in the middle. The CDR3 sequence is 16 residues long.